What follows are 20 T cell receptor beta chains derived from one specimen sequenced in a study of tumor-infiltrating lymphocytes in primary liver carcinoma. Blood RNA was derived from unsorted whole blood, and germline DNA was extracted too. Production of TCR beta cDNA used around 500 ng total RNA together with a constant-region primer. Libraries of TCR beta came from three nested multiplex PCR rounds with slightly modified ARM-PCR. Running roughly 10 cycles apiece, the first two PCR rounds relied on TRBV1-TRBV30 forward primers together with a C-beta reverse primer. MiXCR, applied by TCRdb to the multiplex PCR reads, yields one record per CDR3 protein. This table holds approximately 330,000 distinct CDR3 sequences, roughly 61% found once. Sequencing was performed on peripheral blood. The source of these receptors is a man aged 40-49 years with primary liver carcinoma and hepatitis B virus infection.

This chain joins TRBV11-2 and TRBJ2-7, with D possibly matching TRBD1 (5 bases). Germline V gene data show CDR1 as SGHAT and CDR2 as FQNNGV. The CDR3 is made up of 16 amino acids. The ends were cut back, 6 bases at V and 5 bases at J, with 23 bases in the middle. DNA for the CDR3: TGTGCCAGCAGGCAGAGGCGAAAGGGGCATTCGGACGAGCAGTACTTC. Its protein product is CASRQRRKGHSDEQYF.

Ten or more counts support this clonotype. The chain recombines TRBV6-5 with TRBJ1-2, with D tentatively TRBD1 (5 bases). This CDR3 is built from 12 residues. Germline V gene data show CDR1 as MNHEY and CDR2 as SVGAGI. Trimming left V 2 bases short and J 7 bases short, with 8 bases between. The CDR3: CASSYQGVGYTF. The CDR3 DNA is TGTGCCAGCAGTTACCAGGGAGTTGGCTACACCTTC.

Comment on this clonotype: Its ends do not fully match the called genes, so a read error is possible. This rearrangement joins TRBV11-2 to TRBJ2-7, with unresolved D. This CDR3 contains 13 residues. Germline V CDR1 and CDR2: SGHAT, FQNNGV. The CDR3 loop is CVSSSALLYEQYF. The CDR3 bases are TGTGTCAGCAGCTCGGCCCTCCTCTACGAGCAGTACTTC.

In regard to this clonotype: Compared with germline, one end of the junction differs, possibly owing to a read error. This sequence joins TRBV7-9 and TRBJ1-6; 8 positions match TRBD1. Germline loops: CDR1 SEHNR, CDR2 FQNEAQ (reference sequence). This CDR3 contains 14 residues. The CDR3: CARSHQDRGDSLHF. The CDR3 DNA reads TGTGCCCGCAGCCACCAAGACAGGGGTGATTCCCTCCACTTT.

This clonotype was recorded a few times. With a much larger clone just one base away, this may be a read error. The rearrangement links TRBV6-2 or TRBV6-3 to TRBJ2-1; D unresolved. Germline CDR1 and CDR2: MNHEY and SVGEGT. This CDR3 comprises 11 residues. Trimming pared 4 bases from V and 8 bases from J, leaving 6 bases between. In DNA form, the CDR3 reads TGTGCCAGCAGTTTAAGGGATGAGCAGTTCTTC. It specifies CASSLRDEQFF.

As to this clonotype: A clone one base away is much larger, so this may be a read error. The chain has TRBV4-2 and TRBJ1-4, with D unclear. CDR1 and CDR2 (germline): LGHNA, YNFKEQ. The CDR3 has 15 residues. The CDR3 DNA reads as TGTGCCACCAGCCAAAATATGGGTGGAAACGAAAAACTGTTTTTT. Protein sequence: CATSQNMGGNEKLFF.

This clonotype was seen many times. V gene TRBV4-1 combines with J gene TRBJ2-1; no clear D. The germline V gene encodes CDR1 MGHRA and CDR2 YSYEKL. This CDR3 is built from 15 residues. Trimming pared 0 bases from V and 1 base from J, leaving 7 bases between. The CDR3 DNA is TGCGCCAGCAGCCAAGAAGAGGATTCCTACAATGAGCAGTTCTTC. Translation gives CASSQEEDSYNEQFF.

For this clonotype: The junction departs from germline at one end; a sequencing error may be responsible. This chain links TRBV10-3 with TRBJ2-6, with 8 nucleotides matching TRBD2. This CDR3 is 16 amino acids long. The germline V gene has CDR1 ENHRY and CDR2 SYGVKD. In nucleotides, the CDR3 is TGTGCCATCAGTGGGTCCGGACTAGCTGGGGCCAACGTTCTGACTTTC. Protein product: CAISGSGLAGANVLTF.

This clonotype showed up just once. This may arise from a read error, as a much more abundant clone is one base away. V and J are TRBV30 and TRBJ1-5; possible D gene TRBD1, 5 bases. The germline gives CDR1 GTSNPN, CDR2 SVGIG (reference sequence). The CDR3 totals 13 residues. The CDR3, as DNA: TGTGCCTGGAGCGGTCAGGGCAATCAGTCCCAGCATTTT. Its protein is CAWSGQGNQSQHF.

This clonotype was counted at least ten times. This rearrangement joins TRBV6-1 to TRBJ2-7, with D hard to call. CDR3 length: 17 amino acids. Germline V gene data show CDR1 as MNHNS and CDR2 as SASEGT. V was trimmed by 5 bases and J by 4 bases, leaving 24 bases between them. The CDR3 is CASSPLGFFFGTYEQYF. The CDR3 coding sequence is TGTGCCAGCAGTCCTCTCGGGTTTTTTTTCGGCACTTACGAGCAGTACTTC.

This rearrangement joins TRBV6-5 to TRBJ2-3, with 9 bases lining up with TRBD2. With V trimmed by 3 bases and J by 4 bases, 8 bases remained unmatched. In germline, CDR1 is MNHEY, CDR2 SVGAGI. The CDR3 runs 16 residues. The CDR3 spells CASSYSAGGLADTQYF. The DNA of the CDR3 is TGTGCCAGCAGTTATTCAGCGGGAGGTTTGGCAGATACGCAGTATTTT.

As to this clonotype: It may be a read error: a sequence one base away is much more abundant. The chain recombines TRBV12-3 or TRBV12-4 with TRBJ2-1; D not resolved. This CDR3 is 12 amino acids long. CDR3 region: CVSSYGGNEQFF. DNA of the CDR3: TGTGTCAGCAGTTACGGTGGGAATGAGCAGTTCTTC.

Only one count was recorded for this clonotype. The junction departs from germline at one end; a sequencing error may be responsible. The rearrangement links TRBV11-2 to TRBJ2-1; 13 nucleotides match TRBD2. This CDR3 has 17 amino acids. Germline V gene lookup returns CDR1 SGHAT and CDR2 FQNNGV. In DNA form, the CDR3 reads TGTGCCAGCAGCATCGAAGGGGGACTAGCGGGGTACAATGAACAGTTCTTC. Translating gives CASSIEGGLAGYNEQFF.

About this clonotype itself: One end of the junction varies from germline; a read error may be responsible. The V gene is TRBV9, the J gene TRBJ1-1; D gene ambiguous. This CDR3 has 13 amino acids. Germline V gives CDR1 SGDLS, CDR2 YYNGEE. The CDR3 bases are TGTGCCAGAAGCGGACCTCTAGACACTGAAGCTTTCTTT. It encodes CARSGPLDTEAFF.

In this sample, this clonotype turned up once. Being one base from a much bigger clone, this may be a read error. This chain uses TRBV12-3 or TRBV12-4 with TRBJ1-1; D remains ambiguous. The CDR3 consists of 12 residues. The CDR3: CAISPLRTEAFF. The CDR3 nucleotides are TGTGCCATCAGTCCACTACGCACTGAAGCTTTCTTT.

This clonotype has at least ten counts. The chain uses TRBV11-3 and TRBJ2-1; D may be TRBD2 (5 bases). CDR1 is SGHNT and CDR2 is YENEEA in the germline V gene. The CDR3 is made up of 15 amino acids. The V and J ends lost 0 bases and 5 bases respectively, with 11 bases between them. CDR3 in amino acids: CASSLEVGANNEQFF. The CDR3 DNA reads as TGTGCCAGCAGCTTAGAGGTGGGAGCGAACAATGAGCAGTTCTTC. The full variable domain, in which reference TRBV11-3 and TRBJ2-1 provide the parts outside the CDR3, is EAGVVQSPRYKIIEKKQPVAFWCNPISGHNTLYWYLQNLGQGPELLIRYENEEAVDDSQLPKDRFSAERLKGVDSTLKIQPAELGDSAVYLCASSLEVGANNEQFFGPGTRLTVL.

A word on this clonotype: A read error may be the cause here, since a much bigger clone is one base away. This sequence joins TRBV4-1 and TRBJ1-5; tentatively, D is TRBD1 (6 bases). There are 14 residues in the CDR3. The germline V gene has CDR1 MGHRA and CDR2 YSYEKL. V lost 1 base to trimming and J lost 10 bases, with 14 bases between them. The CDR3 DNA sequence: TGCGCCAGCAGCCAAGTAGTCGGGGGACACCCCCAGCATTTT. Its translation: CASSQVVGGHPQHF.

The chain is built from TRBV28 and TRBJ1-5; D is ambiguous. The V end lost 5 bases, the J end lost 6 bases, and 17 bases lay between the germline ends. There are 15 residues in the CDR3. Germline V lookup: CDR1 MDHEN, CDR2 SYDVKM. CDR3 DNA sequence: TGTGCCAGCAGTCCCCAAGGGTACGGTATTCAGCCCCAGCATTTT. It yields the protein CASSPQGYGIQPQHF.

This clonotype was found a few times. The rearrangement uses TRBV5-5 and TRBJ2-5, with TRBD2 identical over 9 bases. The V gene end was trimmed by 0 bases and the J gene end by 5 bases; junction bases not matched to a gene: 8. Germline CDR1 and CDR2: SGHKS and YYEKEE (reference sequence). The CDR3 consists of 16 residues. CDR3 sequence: CASSLGASGTRETQYF. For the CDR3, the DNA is TGTGCCAGCAGCTTGGGGGCTAGCGGGACAAGGGAGACCCAGTACTTC.

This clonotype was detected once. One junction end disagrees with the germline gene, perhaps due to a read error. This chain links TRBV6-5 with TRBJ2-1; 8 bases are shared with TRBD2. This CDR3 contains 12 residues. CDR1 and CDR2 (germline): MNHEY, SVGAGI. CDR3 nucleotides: TGTGTCAGCAGCCCCCCCGGGAGGGGAGAGTCCTTC. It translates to CVSSPPGRGESF.